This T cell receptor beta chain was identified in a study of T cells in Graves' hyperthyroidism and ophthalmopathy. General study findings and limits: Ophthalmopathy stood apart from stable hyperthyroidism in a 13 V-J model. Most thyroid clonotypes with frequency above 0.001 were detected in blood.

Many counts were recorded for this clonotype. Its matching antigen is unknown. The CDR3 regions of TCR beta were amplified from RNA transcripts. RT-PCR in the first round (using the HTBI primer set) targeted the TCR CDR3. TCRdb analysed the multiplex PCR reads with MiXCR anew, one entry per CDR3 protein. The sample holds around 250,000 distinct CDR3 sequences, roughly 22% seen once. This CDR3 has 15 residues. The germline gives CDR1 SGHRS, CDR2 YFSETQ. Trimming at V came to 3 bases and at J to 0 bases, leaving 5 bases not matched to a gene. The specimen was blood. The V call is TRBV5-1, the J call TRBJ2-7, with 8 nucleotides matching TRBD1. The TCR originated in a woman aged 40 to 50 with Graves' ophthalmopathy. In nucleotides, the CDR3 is TGCGCCAGCAGCTCGTGGACAGGGAGCTCCTACGAGCAGTACTTC. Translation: CASSSWTGSSYEQYF.